Detailed here is one T cell receptor (beta chain). Its specificity is unknown. Sequenced by immunoSEQ multiplex PCR; TCRdb stores in-frame clones only, minus some. The sample includes 70,000 or so clones, roughly 80% of them seen just once. The source of the sample is a study of radiation and T cells in renal cell carcinoma. For the study at large: Nephrectomy followed 15 Gy stereotactic body radiation by 4 weeks. General study results and limits: Without pretreatment biopsies, baseline tumor clonotype presence was undetermined.

Time point: blood 2 weeks post-SBRT. Treatment of the sample: 15 Gy SBRT to primary tumor, nephrectomy 4 weeks later. This receptor was obtained from a man in his fifties or sixties with renal cell carcinoma. The specimen comprised blood, sampled from a patient whose treatment included radiotherapy and nephrectomy.

The CDR3 loop reads CASSETSSYEQYF. CDR3 bases: TGTGCCAGTAGTGAGACAAGCTCCTACGAGCAGTACTTC. This sequence joins TRBV19 and TRBJ2-7; D unresolved. The CDR3 is 13 amino acids. Germline CDR1 and CDR2: LNHDA and SQIVND (reference sequence). V lost 5 bases, J lost 0 bases, and 8 bases lay in between. The entire variable domain, with the rest obtained from reference TRBV19 and TRBJ2-7, is as follows: DGGITQSPKYLFRKEGQNVTLSCEQNLNHDAMYWYRQDPGQGLRLIYYSQIVNDFQKGDIAEGYSVSREKKESFPLTVTSAQKNPTAFYLCASSETSSYEQYFGPGTRLTVT.